The source of this T cell receptor (beta chain) is a study of OX40 agonist ivuxolimab in advanced cancers. Comment on this clone: Its antigen is not known.

Profiled with immunoSEQ multiplex PCR; TCRdb holds only in-frame clones, not every one. The table includes 23,000 or so clones, 84% detected once. Losses at the gene ends were 6 bases for V and 7 bases for J; bases not matched to a gene: 23. Germline values: CDR1 SQVTM, CDR2 ANQGSEA. The CDR3 is 18 amino acids. Study-wide results and limits: Normalized T-cell clonal expansion was also low in some nonresponders. CD8+ T cells were the subset that, on average, had more expanded clones than CD4+.

The TCR was taken from an adult with an advanced solid tumor such as melanoma, head and neck, liver or kidney cancer. This chain connects TRBV29-1 to TRBJ2-1; TRBD2 agrees at 8 bases. Sequencing was performed on CD4+ or CD8+ T cells sorted from blood, taken in a trial of the OX40 agonist ivuxolimab. Written as DNA, the CDR3 is TGCAGCGTCGGACCGGGACTAGGCGAAACTCGCGATGAGAATGAGCAGTTCTTC. It is translated as CSVGPGLGETRDENEQFF.